The clone carrying this TCR beta chain appeared a few times. Its antigen is not known. The data were obtained in a study of T cell responses to AZD1222 COVID-19 vaccine. The V and J ends lost 5 bases and 8 bases, in that order; junction bases with no gene match: 1. This CDR3 comprises 11 residues. CDR1 is LNHDA and CDR2 is SQIVND in the germline V gene (reference sequence). Whole-study results and caveats: Reportedly, nearly half of unique spike TCRs recognized epitopes outside B.1.351/B.1.1.7 mutations. Only after the peak T cell response were repertoires sampled.

Some clones are missing from TCRdb's copy, which holds only in-frame ones; the method was immunoSEQ multiplex PCR. The sample lists 110,000 to 150,000 clones; around nine tenths were seen once. This clonotype was obtained from an adult in good health. The source was peripheral blood, collected on day 0 of AZD1222 vaccination. The rearrangement links TRBV19 to TRBJ1-2; 8 bases fit TRBD1. This CDR3 is CASSQGAGYTF. For the CDR3, the DNA is TGTGCCAGTAGTCAGGGGGCGGGCTACACCTTC.